The present TCR beta chain was sequenced within a study of early T cells in non-severe SARS-CoV-2 infection. This CDR3 has 13 residues. The germline V gene encodes CDR1 SGHDN and CDR2 FVKESK. Trimming shortened V by 3 bases and J by 5 bases, and 11 bases separated the two germline ends. MiXCR, applied by TCRdb to the 5' RACE reads, yields one record per CDR3 protein. Altogether 25,000 to 30,000 distinct CDR3 sequences are present, around 5% being singletons, with the ten largest covering more than 0.7%. The receptor comes from an adult who was a healthcare worker with PCR-confirmed SARS-CoV-2 infection or an uninfected control (not recorded which). Sequenced input: whole blood. The J gene is TRBJ2-7, the V gene TRBV14, with D uncertain. The CDR3 spells CASSQGYRDEQYF. CDR3 DNA: TGTGCCAGCAGCCAGGGCTACCGAGACGAGCAGTACTTC.